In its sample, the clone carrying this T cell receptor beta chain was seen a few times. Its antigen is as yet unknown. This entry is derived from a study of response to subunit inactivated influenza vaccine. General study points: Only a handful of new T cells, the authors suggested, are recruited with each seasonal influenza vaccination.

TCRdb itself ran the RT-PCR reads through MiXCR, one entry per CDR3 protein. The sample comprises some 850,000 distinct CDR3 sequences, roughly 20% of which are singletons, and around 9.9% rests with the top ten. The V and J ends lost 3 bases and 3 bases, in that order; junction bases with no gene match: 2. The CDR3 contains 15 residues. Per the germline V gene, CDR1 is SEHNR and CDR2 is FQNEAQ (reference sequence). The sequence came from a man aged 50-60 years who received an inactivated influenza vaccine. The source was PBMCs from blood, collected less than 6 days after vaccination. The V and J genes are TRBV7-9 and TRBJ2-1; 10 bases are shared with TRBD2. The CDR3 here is CASSFSGGDYNEQFF. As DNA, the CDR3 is TGTGCCAGCAGCTTCAGCGGGGGGGACTACAATGAGCAGTTCTTC.